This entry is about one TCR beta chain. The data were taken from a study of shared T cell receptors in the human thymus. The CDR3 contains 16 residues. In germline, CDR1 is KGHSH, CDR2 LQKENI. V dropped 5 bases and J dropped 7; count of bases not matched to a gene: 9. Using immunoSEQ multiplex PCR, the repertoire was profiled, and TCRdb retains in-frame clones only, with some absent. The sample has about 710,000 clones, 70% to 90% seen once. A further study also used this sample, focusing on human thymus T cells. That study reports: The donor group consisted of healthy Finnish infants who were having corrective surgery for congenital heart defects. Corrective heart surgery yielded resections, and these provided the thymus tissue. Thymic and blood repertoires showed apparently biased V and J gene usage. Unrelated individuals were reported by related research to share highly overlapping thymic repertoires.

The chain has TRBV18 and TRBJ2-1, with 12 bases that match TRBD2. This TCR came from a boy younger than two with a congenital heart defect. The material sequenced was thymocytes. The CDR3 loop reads CASSVRLAGVVNEQFF. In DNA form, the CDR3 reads TGTGCCAGCTCAGTCCGACTAGCGGGAGTAGTTAATGAGCAGTTCTTC.